Listed here are 8 T cell receptor beta chains from one sample, sequenced in a study of OX40 agonist ivuxolimab in advanced cancers. Some clones are missing from TCRdb's copy, which holds only in-frame ones; the method was immunoSEQ multiplex PCR. The sample holds 50,000 to 70,000 clones, approximately 92% seen once. Sequencing was performed on CD4+ or CD8+ T cells sorted from blood, taken in a trial of the OX40 agonist ivuxolimab. These receptors were taken from an adult with an advanced solid tumor such as melanoma, head and neck, liver or kidney cancer.

The CDR3 loop is CASSLAGGSNEQYF. DNA of the CDR3: TGTGCCAGCAGCTTAGCGGGAGGGAGCAACGAGCAGTACTTC. This rearrangement joins TRBV13 to TRBJ2-7; TRBD2 agrees at 8 bases. The germline V gene has CDR1 PRHDT and CDR2 FYEKMQ (reference sequence). The CDR3 totals 14 residues. V shed 1 base and J 5 bases; nucleotides not matched to a gene: 4.

The chain carries TRBV19 and TRBJ1-2, with a weak D call TRBD1 (6 bases). The CDR3 contains 15 residues. Trimming removed 9 bases from V and 5 bases from J, with 22 bases in between. Germline values: CDR1 LNHDA, CDR2 SQIVND (reference sequence). The DNA of the CDR3 is TGTGCCAGCCCGAAGAGAGGGGGGCGGGTATATGGCTACACCTTC. Protein product: CASPKRGGRVYGYTF.

CDR3 in amino acids: CAISPPGSTDTQYF. CDR3 DNA sequence: TGTGCCATCAGTCCTCCCGGAAGCACAGATACGCAGTATTTT. This chain connects TRBV10-3 to TRBJ2-3, with D unclear. The V gene's germline CDR1 is ENHRY and CDR2 SYGVKD. The CDR3 sequence is 14 residues long. V was clipped by 5 bases and J by 0 bases, with 9 bases between them.

The chain recombines TRBV27 with TRBJ1-2, with a tentative D call TRBD1 (6 bases). There are 15 residues in the CDR3. Germline loops: CDR1 MNHEY, CDR2 SMNVEV (reference sequence). V gave up 0 bases and J gave up 3 bases, with 11 bases separating them. The CDR3 region is CASSLSRTAYYGYTF. CDR3 in DNA: TGTGCCAGCAGTTTATCCAGGACAGCCTACTATGGCTACACCTTC.

In DNA form, the CDR3 reads TGTGCCAGCACCCGCCCCGAAAGCCTAGCGGGAGGACCCTACAATGAGCAGTTCTTC. Protein product: CASTRPESLAGGPYNEQFF. The chain couples TRBV27 to TRBJ2-1; 11 positions match TRBD2. The V segment lost 7 bases and the J segment 2 bases; nucleotides outside the gene matches: 16. The V gene's germline CDR1 is MNHEY and CDR2 SMNVEV (reference sequence). CDR3 size: 19 residues.

The V gene is TRBV19, the J gene TRBJ2-3; D call uncertain. With 7 bases removed from V and 5 bases from J, the gap between germline ends came to 13 bases. The CDR3 spans 13 residues. The germline V gene encodes CDR1 LNHDA and CDR2 SQIVND (reference sequence). CDR3 DNA sequence: TGTGCCAGTACTACGTTGTTGGGAGATACGCAGTATTTT. Translated: CASTTLLGDTQYF.

This sequence joins TRBV6-5 and TRBJ1-5, with 7 positions matching TRBD1. The CDR3 is 13 residues long. Trimming took 5 bases from V and 7 from J; bases not matched to a gene: 5. The germline CDR1 and CDR2 sequences are MNHEY and SVGAGI. CDR3 sequence: CASSPGGGQPQHF. CDR3 DNA sequence: TGTGCCAGCAGTCCAGGGGGGGGGCAGCCCCAGCATTTT.

V gene TRBV4-1 combines with J gene TRBJ1-1, with D maybe TRBD1 (5 bases). Germline values: CDR1 MGHRA, CDR2 YSYEKL. Trimming left V 1 base short and J 4 bases short, with 10 bases between. The CDR3 totals 14 residues. The CDR3 protein is CASSQAQGITEAFF. CDR3 bases: TGCGCCAGCAGCCAAGCCCAGGGAATCACTGAAGCTTTCTTT.